Listed here are 23 T cell receptor beta chains from one sample, sequenced in a study of T cells in Graves' hyperthyroidism and ophthalmopathy. Researchers amplified the TCR beta CDR3 regions from RNA transcripts. Carried out on the TCR CDR3, a first-round RT-PCR used the HTBI primer set. TCRdb used MiXCR to reprocess the multiplex PCR reads, holding one entry per CDR3 protein. The data show 350,000 to 450,000 distinct CDR3 sequences, 11% to 15% seen once. Input material: blood. The source of these receptors is a woman aged 60-75 years with Graves' hyperthyroidism.

The V call is TRBV20-1, the J call TRBJ2-2; the match to TRBD2 covers 8 bases. V dropped 1 base and J dropped 1; count of bases not matched to a gene: 5. Germline loops: CDR1 DFQATT, CDR2 SNEGSKA (reference sequence). The CDR3 runs 16 residues. CDR3 nucleotides: TGCAGTGCTAGAGCGGGGGGGGGACTGAACACCGGGGAGCTGTTTTTT. This translates into CSARAGGGLNTGELFF.

This clonotype was recorded at least ten times. The genes are TRBV24-1 and TRBJ2-2; D uncertain. This CDR3 spans 14 amino acids. The V end lost 3 bases, the J end lost 4 bases, and 8 bases lay between the germline ends. From germline, CDR1 is KGHDR and CDR2 SFDVKD. The CDR3 DNA follows: TGTGCCACCAGTGATCCCCCGGCCACCGGGGAGCTGTTTTTT. Protein: CATSDPPATGELFF.

This clonotype was counted between two and nine times. The rearrangement links TRBV7-9 to TRBJ2-5; tentatively, D is TRBD1 or TRBD2 (6 bases each). With 5 bases removed from V and 1 base from J, the gap between germline ends came to 14 bases. This CDR3 has 15 residues. The germline CDR1 and CDR2 sequences are SEHNR and FQNEAQ (reference sequence). This CDR3 reads CASSEVQGGQETQYF. The DNA of the CDR3 is TGTGCCAGCAGCGAGGTACAGGGAGGCCAAGAGACCCAGTACTTC.

This clonotype was detected ten times or more. The gene calls are TRBV18 and TRBJ2-7; 7 bases fit TRBD1. J gave up 3 bases and V 3 bases, and 5 bases lay outside the gene matches. This CDR3 is built from 14 residues. Germline V gives CDR1 KGHSH, CDR2 LQKENI. Written as DNA, the CDR3 is TGTGCCAGCTCACCGGTGACAGGGCGCTACGAGCAGTACTTC. It codes for CASSPVTGRYEQYF.

This chain joins TRBV18 and TRBJ2-2; TRBD1 matches 12 bases. Germline values: CDR1 KGHSH, CDR2 LQKENI. The V segment lost 3 bases and the J segment 8 bases; nucleotides outside the gene matches: 4. The length of the CDR3 is 15 residues. In DNA, the CDR3 is TGTGCCAGCTCACCCCGGGACAGGGGGCATGGGGAGCTGTTTTTT. Its protein product is CASSPRDRGHGELFF. The variable domain in full, with the rest retrieved from reference TRBV18 and TRBJ2-2, is NAGVMQNPRHLVRRRGQEARLRCSPMKGHSHVYWYRQLPEEGLKFMVYLQKENIIDESGMPKERFSAEFPKEGPSILRIQQVVRGDSAAYFCASSPRDRGHGELFFGEGSRLTVL.

This clonotype was seen at least ten times. The chain links TRBV5-1 to TRBJ1-6; possibly TRBD1 for D (5 bases). Germline V gene data show CDR1 as SGHRS and CDR2 as YFSETQ. Trimming took off 4 bases at V and 9 bases at J, with 20 bases between the two ends. There are 16 residues in the CDR3. The CDR3 DNA reads as TGCGCCAGCAGCGCATCCCGGGGGAGCGGAATTTCACCCCTCCACTTT. Translated: CASSASRGSGISPLHF.

On this clonotype itself: This sequence may be a read error, since a much larger clone differs from it by one base. The chain links TRBV10-3 to TRBJ1-5; D is unclear. CDR3 length: 15 residues. Trimming took 8 bases from V and 0 from J, leaving 14 bases between them. The germline V gene has CDR1 ENHRY and CDR2 SYGVKD. The CDR3 reads CAISRQVNSNQPQHF. The CDR3 nucleotides are TGTGCCATCTCCCGCCAGGTGAATAGCAATCAGCCCCAGCATTTT.

A note on this clonotype: A read error may account for a junction end that differs from germline. This chain joins TRBV6-2 or TRBV6-3 and TRBJ2-1; 13 bases are a match to TRBD2. CDR1 and CDR2 (germline): MNHEY, SVGEGT. The length of the CDR3 is 20 residues. CDR3 coding DNA: TGTGCCAGCAGTTACCACGACCGGACTAGCGGGAGTACCTCCTACAATGAGCAGCTCTTC. Protein: CASSYHDRTSGSTSYNEQLF.

This clonotype has more than one count but fewer than ten. The chain uses TRBV5-1 and TRBJ1-1; 9 bases line up with TRBD1. Germline assignment: CDR1 SGHRS and CDR2 YFSETQ. This CDR3 region has 14 residues. V was clipped by 5 bases and J by 3 bases; unmatched bases: 5. The CDR3, as DNA: TGCGCCAGCAGAAACAGGGGGCGGGACACTGAAGCTTTCTTT. This translates into CASRNRGRDTEAFF.

This clonotype was detected ten times or more. The chain uses TRBV20-1 and TRBJ2-5, with 7 bases matching TRBD2. Germline CDR1 reads DFQATT; CDR2 reads SNEGSKA (reference sequence). The CDR3 sequence is 16 residues long. Losses at the gene ends were 3 bases for V and 0 bases for J; bases not matched to a gene: 10. The CDR3 nucleotides read TGCAGTGCTAGGACAGCCCTTAGCGGGTACCAAGAGACCCAGTACTTC. It encodes CSARTALSGYQETQYF.

The chain joins TRBV19 to TRBJ2-1, with 7 bases lining up with TRBD1. The germline CDR1 and CDR2 sequences are LNHDA and SQIVND (reference sequence). The junction had 16 bases not matched to a gene; V was cut back by 1 base and J by 7 bases. CDR3 length equals 18 residues. CDR3 sequence (DNA): TGTGCCAGTAGTATAGTCCCTTTTAGACAGGGATCCGAAAATGAGCAGTTCTTC. Its protein product is CASSIVPFRQGSENEQFF. The variable domain in full, completed from reference TRBV19 and TRBJ2-1, reads DGGITQSPKYLFRKEGQNVTLSCEQNLNHDAMYWYRQDPGQGLRLIYYSQIVNDFQKGDIAEGYSVSREKKESFPLTVTSAQKNPTAFYLCASSIVPFRQGSENEQFFGPGTRLTVL.

This clonotype was found many times. The gene calls are TRBV28 and TRBJ1-5; no clear D. CDR3 length equals 14 residues. The ends were cut back, 3 bases at V and 6 bases at J, with 12 bases in the middle. CDR1 is MDHEN, CDR2 SYDVKM, per germline. CDR3 sequence: CASSFWRTGQPQHF. The CDR3 bases are TGTGCCAGCAGTTTTTGGCGGACCGGTCAGCCCCAGCATTTT.

The chain combines TRBV9 with TRBJ2-7; 10 bases map to TRBD2. With V trimmed by 3 bases and J by 7 bases, 7 bases remained unmatched. Germline CDR1 and CDR2: SGDLS and YYNGEE. CDR3 size: 14 residues. The CDR3 DNA reads as TGTGCCAGCAGCGATGGACTAGCGGCGGGAGAGCAGTACTTC. Amino acids: CASSDGLAAGEQYF.

Worth noting for this clonotype: One junction end does not reproduce the germline sequence, and a read error may be involved. The chain has TRBV11-2 and TRBJ1-5, with D perhaps TRBD1 (5 bases). The CDR3 contains 15 residues. Germline CDR1 is SGHAT and CDR2 is FQNNGV. In DNA, the CDR3 is TGCGCCAGCAGCCAACCAGGGACTACCTATCAGCCCCAGCATTTT. It yields the protein CASSQPGTTYQPQHF.

The V call is TRBV29-1, the J call TRBJ2-2; D is perhaps TRBD1 (6 bases). Germline assignment: CDR1 SQVTM and CDR2 ANQGSEA. The CDR3 has 12 amino acids. CDR3 DNA sequence: TGCAGTTGCAGGGGCCTTTCTGGGGAGCTGTTTTTT. It is translated as CSCRGLSGELFF.

The rearrangement uses TRBV5-6 and TRBJ1-3, with no clear D. The V gene's germline CDR1 is SGHDT and CDR2 YYEEEE. V gave up 0 bases and J gave up 7 bases, with 20 bases separating them. CDR3 length: 17 amino acids. The CDR3 protein is CASSLDYLGGWANTIYF. The CDR3 DNA sequence: TGTGCCAGCAGCTTGGACTACCTCGGCGGCTGGGCCAACACCATATATTTT.

In this sample, this clonotype turned up many times. V gene TRBV7-9 combines with J gene TRBJ2-5; D gene unclear. CDR3 length: 12 amino acids. V dropped 5 bases and J dropped 4 bases, with 8 bases sitting between them. Germline-derived CDR1 and CDR2 are SEHNR and FQNEAQ (reference sequence). The CDR3 reads CASSVLRETQYF. For the CDR3, the DNA is TGTGCCAGCAGCGTACTAAGAGAGACCCAGTACTTC.

The CDR3 region has the DNA TGTGCCAGCAGTAAAAATCAGGGTAGCAATCAGCCCCAGCATTTT. As protein: CASSKNQGSNQPQHF. The genes are TRBV27 and TRBJ1-5; a weak D match, TRBD1 (5 bases). The germline gives CDR1 MNHEY, CDR2 SMNVEV (reference sequence). The V gene lost 5 bases and the J gene lost 0 bases, with 11 bases spanning the gap. This CDR3 has 15 amino acids.

Only one count was recorded for this clonotype. A much larger clone lies one base from this, so it may be a read error. This chain uses TRBV12-3 or TRBV12-4 with TRBJ2-1; 10 bases agree with TRBD2. Germline trimming cut 4 bases from V and 3 bases from J; bases unmatched to any gene: 6. This CDR3 has 16 residues. CDR3 nucleotide sequence: TGTGCCAGCAGTTCCCCTAGCGGGGGCTTCTACAATGAGCAGTTCTTC. Amino acids: CASSSPSGGFYNEQFF.

This clonotype has just a few counts. The chain employs TRBV28 and TRBJ2-5, with TRBD2 identical over 9 bases. CDR1 MDHEN and CDR2 SYDVKM come from the germline V gene. The CDR3 length is 17 residues. Trimming took 3 bases from V and 5 from J; bases not matched to a gene: 13. The CDR3 bases are TGTGCCAGCAGTTTTATCCCTAGCGGGACCCTGGGGGAGACCCAGTACTTC. Residues: CASSFIPSGTLGETQYF.

This clonotype appeared many times. CDR3 sequence reads: CASSQQDQNIQYF. In DNA, the CDR3 is TGTGCCAGCAGCCAACAAGACCAAAACATTCAGTACTTC. V gene TRBV14 combines with J gene TRBJ2-4; D remains ambiguous. The V end was cut by 2 bases, the J end by 5 bases, with 7 bases between. The CDR3 covers 13 residues. From germline, CDR1 is SGHDN and CDR2 FVKESK.

This clonotype has a handful of counts. The gene calls are TRBV7-8 and TRBJ1-2; D is uncertain. V lost 1 base, J lost 0 bases, and 3 bases lay in between. The length of the CDR3 is 13 residues. Germline values: CDR1 SGHVS, CDR2 FQNEAQ. The CDR3 loop is CASSLDPNYGYTF. CDR3 coding DNA: TGTGCCAGCAGCTTAGATCCTAACTATGGCTACACCTTC.

This clonotype was observed at least ten times. This chain's CDR3 is CASSPYAVAGHSYNEQFF. As DNA, the CDR3 is TGCGCCAGCAGCCCCTACGCTGTAGCGGGACACTCCTACAATGAGCAGTTCTTC. V and J are TRBV5-1 and TRBJ2-1; TRBD2 matches 8 bases. This CDR3 is 18 amino acids long. Germline V gives CDR1 SGHRS, CDR2 YFSETQ. After removal of 4 bases from V and 0 bases from J, the junction contained 12 bases not matched to a gene.